Listed below are T cell receptor beta chains from one sample, sequenced in a study of PD-L1 blockade in urothelial cancer. This table comes from immunoSEQ multiplex PCR, and its TCRdb copy is limited to in-frame clones, with some not included. Of 35,000 to 45,000 clones listed, roughly nine tenths are singletons. The source was PBMCs, collected around atezolizumab (anti-PD-L1) treatment. These receptors originate from a man aged 70 or older with urothelial cancer. Both conserved end residues are part of each CDR3. A D gene is named only where the DNA matches it firmly. Part of the rows lack a size; the others show once, few, many or a class for expanded clones.

V gene	J gene	D gene	clone size	CDR3 DNA	CDR3 protein
TRBV18	TRBJ1-1	TRBD1	.	TGTGCCAGCTCGCCCGACAGGGGAAGGAACACTGAAGCTTTCTTT	CASSPDRGRNTEAFF
TRBV27	TRBJ2-2	TRBD2	.	TGTGCCAGCAGTTTTACCGGGAGGGCGGCCGGGGAGCTGTTTTTT	CASSFTGRAAGELFF
TRBV5-1	TRBJ2-1	TRBD2	.	TGCGCCAGCAGCCGGACTAGCGGCTGGAGCTCCTACAATGAGCAGTTCTTC	CASSRTSGWSSYNEQFF
TRBV5-4	TRBJ2-1	TRBD2	once	TGTGCCAGCAGCCGGGAGGACAATGAGCAGTTCTTC	CASSREDNEQFF
TRBV2	TRBJ2-1	.	.	TGTGCCAGCAGTGAAAGAGACTATGAGCAGTTCTTC	CASSERDYEQFF
TRBV15	TRBJ2-7	.	.	TGTGCCACCAGCAGAGACAGGAGGTACGAGCAGTACTTC	CATSRDRRYEQYF
TRBV10-3	TRBJ2-3	TRBD2	few	TGTGCCATCAAGGCGGGAGGGATGGATACGCAGTATTTT	CAIKAGGMDTQYF
TRBV28	TRBJ2-2	.	.	TGTGCCAGCAGTCTCAGGGTATCCGGGGAGCTGTTTTTT	CASSLRVSGELFF
TRBV7-3	TRBJ2-3	.	.	TGTGCCAGCAGCAACAGACCCCCAGATACGCAGTATTTT	CASSNRPPDTQYF
TRBV5-4	TRBJ2-7	TRBD2	.	TGTGCCAGCAGCCCCAACCGGGAGGGAGGTAAGCAGCAGTACTTC	CASSPNREGGKQQYF
TRBV19	TRBJ2-5	TRBD1	.	TGTGCCAGTAGTACCACCCAGCCGCGTGACAGGGGGATCCAAGAGACCCAGTACTTC	CASSTTQPRDRGIQETQYF
TRBV5-5	TRBJ2-7	.	.	TGTGCCAGCAGATCAACTAGTTTGGCCTACGAGCAGTACTTC	CASRSTSLAYEQYF
TRBV28	TRBJ1-5	.	.	TGTGCCAGCAGGAGAGGCCCTCAGCCCCAGCATTTT	CASRRGPQPQHF
TRBV28	TRBJ2-7	.	few	TGTGCCAGCAGTCCGTTCAGGTCCGAGCAGTACTTC	CASSPFRSEQYF
TRBV11-3	TRBJ2-5	TRBD1	.	TGTGCCAGCAGCTTAGGGGGGACAGTTCAAGAGACCCAGTACTTC	CASSLGGTVQETQYF
TRBV7-2	TRBJ1-1	TRBD1	.	TGTGCCAGCAGCTTCCAGACAGGGACTGAAGCTTTCTTT	CASSFQTGTEAFF
TRBV5-1	TRBJ2-1	TRBD2	.	TGCGCCAGCAGCTTGTCCTTGAGGACTAGCGGGAGCAATGAGCAGTTCTTC	CASSLSLRTSGSNEQFF
TRBV10-3	TRBJ1-2	TRBD1	.	TGTGCCATCAGTCCAGACAGGGTTGTTACTAACTATGGCTACACCTTC	CAISPDRVVTNYGYTF
TRBV27	TRBJ1-4	TRBD1	.	TGTGCCAGCAGTCTAAACAGGGGGCGCGCTGAAAAACTGTTTTTT	CASSLNRGRAEKLFF